Listed below are T cell receptor beta chains from one sample, sequenced in a study of shared clonotypes between healthy human individuals. Here immunoSEQ multiplex PCR was the method, and the copy in TCRdb shows in-frame clones only, minus some. The profile shows 950,000 to 1,100,000 clones, 60% to 80% of them singletons. The sequenced material came from memory CD4+ T cells sorted from blood. Source of these receptors: a man between 18 and 35 years old in good health. Each CDR3 is given with its conserved first and last residue. The D gene is left open where the match is weak. Only part of the rows carry a size: once, few, many, or a class if the clone is expanded.

V gene: TRBV5-1
J gene: TRBJ2-1
D gene: TRBD1
clone size: -
CDR3 protein: CASSPWTGQIGEQFF
CDR3 DNA: TGCGCCAGCAGCCCCTGGACAGGGCAGATCGGTGAGCAGTTCTTC

V gene: TRBV5-5
J gene: TRBJ1-6
D gene: -
clone size: -
CDR3 protein: CASSFGEGNSPLHF
CDR3 DNA: TGTGCCAGCAGCTTTGGGGAGGGAAATTCACCCCTCCACTTT

V gene: TRBV28
J gene: TRBJ2-5
D gene: TRBD2
clone size: -
CDR3 protein: CASGAGGTRETQYF
CDR3 DNA: TGTGCCAGCGGAGCGGGGGGCACGAGAGAGACCCAGTACTTC

V gene: TRBV29-1
J gene: TRBJ2-4
D gene: TRBD1
clone size: -
CDR3 protein: CSVEGQGENIQYF
CDR3 DNA: TGCAGCGTTGAAGGACAGGGGGAAAACATTCAGTACTTC

V gene: TRBV5-1
J gene: TRBJ2-7
D gene: TRBD1
clone size: -
CDR3 protein: CASSSEPGQSYEQYF
CDR3 DNA: TGCGCCAGCAGCTCCGAACCGGGACAGTCCTACGAGCAGTACTTC

V gene: TRBV18
J gene: TRBJ2-7
D gene: -
clone size: -
CDR3 protein: CASSPGIGSYEQYF
CDR3 DNA: TGTGCCAGCTCACCCGGGATTGGATCCTACGAGCAGTACTTC

V gene: TRBV2
J gene: TRBJ2-5
D gene: -
clone size: -
CDR3 protein: CASSVGNQETQYF
CDR3 DNA: TGTGCCAGCAGTGTCGGGAACCAAGAGACCCAGTACTTC

V gene: TRBV5-6
J gene: TRBJ2-3
D gene: -
clone size: -
CDR3 protein: CASSLGQGGRDTQYF
CDR3 DNA: TGTGCCAGCAGCTTGGGCCAGGGTGGGCGAGATACGCAGTATTTT

V gene: TRBV5-4
J gene: TRBJ2-1
D gene: TRBD2
clone size: -
CDR3 protein: CASSLAIAASGYNEQFF
CDR3 DNA: TGTGCCAGCAGCTTGGCCATCGCGGCTAGCGGATACAATGAGCAGTTCTTC

V gene: TRBV21-1
J gene: TRBJ2-7
D gene: -
clone size: -
CDR3 protein: CASSPCQNEQYF
CDR3 DNA: TGTGCCAGCAGCCCCTGCCAGAACGAGCAGTACTTC

V gene: TRBV7-2
J gene: TRBJ2-7
D gene: TRBD1
clone size: -
CDR3 protein: CASIQTGGTGEQYF
CDR3 DNA: TGTGCCAGCATCCAGACAGGGGGAACGGGCGAGCAGTACTTC

V gene: TRBV10-3
J gene: TRBJ2-7
D gene: TRBD2
clone size: -
CDR3 protein: CAISEAYGTSGSYEQYF
CDR3 DNA: TGTGCCATCAGTGAGGCCTACGGGACTAGCGGGAGTTACGAGCAGTACTTC

V gene: TRBV10-2
J gene: TRBJ2-7
D gene: -
clone size: -
CDR3 protein: CASSEPGLSYEQYF
CDR3 DNA: TGCGCCAGCAGTGAGCCTGGACTCTCCTACGAGCAGTACTTC

V gene: TRBV18
J gene: TRBJ2-3
D gene: TRBD2
clone size: -
CDR3 protein: CASSPSILAGGPQYF
CDR3 DNA: TGTGCCAGCTCACCAAGTATCCTAGCGGGAGGGCCCCAGTATTTT

V gene: TRBV9
J gene: TRBJ2-1
D gene: TRBD2
clone size: -
CDR3 protein: CASSVAGGAWNEQFF
CDR3 DNA: TGTGCCAGCAGCGTAGCGGGGGGAGCTTGGAATGAGCAGTTCTTC

V gene: TRBV28
J gene: TRBJ1-1
D gene: TRBD1
clone size: -
CDR3 protein: CASSGRRGPMNTEAFF
CDR3 DNA: TGTGCCAGCAGCGGGCGCAGGGGGCCTATGAACACTGAAGCTTTCTTT

V gene: TRBV25-1
J gene: TRBJ2-7
D gene: TRBD2
clone size: -
CDR3 protein: CASSGSPYEQYF
CDR3 DNA: TGTGCCTCTAGCGGGAGCCCCTACGAGCAGTACTTC

V gene: TRBV30
J gene: TRBJ1-4
D gene: -
clone size: -
CDR3 protein: CAWSLPLEPDEKLFF
CDR3 DNA: TGTGCCTGGAGTTTGCCCCTCGAGCCGGATGAAAAACTGTTTTTT

V gene: TRBV11-3
J gene: TRBJ2-3
D gene: TRBD1
clone size: -
CDR3 protein: CASSSTGGTQYF
CDR3 DNA: TGTGCCAGCAGCTCGACAGGGGGAACGCAGTATTTT

V gene: TRBV4-1
J gene: TRBJ1-2
D gene: -
clone size: -
CDR3 protein: CASSQDRQNYGYTF
CDR3 DNA: TGCGCCAGCAGCCAAGATCGACAGAACTATGGCTACACCTTC

V gene: TRBV28
J gene: TRBJ1-6
D gene: TRBD1
clone size: once
CDR3 protein: CASRGLGQGGSNSPLHF
CDR3 DNA: TGTGCCAGCAGGGGGCTCGGACAGGGCGGCTCGAATTCACCCCTCCACTTT

V gene: TRBV4-1
J gene: TRBJ1-2
D gene: TRBD1
clone size: -
CDR3 protein: CASSQVLLRTGHGYTF
CDR3 DNA: TGCGCCAGCAGCCAAGTTCTTCTTCGGACAGGACATGGCTACACCTTC

V gene: TRBV6-5
J gene: TRBJ2-7
D gene: -
clone size: few
CDR3 protein: CASSYSSSYEQYF
CDR3 DNA: TGTGCCAGCAGTTACTCCTCATCCTACGAGCAGTACTTC

V gene: TRBV7-9
J gene: TRBJ2-1
D gene: -
clone size: -
CDR3 protein: CASSFRAGHNEQFF
CDR3 DNA: TGTGCCAGCAGCTTTCGGGCGGGCCACAATGAGCAGTTCTTC

V gene: TRBV10-3
J gene: TRBJ2-1
D gene: TRBD1
clone size: -
CDR3 protein: CAIRIGTGVYNEQFF
CDR3 DNA: TGTGCCATCAGGATCGGGACAGGGGTCTACAATGAGCAGTTCTTC

V gene: TRBV4-1
J gene: TRBJ2-3
D gene: TRBD2
clone size: -
CDR3 protein: CASSQEIRLAGGRGTDTQYF
CDR3 DNA: TGCGCCAGCAGCCAAGAAATAAGACTAGCGGGGGGGCGGGGCACAGATACGCAGTATTTT

V gene: TRBV4-2
J gene: TRBJ1-1
D gene: -
clone size: -
CDR3 protein: CASSLVGTEAFF
CDR3 DNA: TGTGCCAGCAGCTTAGTCGGGACTGAAGCTTTCTTT